Included here is one TCR beta chain sequence, with context. Its cognate antigen is unknown. The repertoire was sequenced with immunoSEQ multiplex PCR; TCRdb's copy has only in-frame clones and lacks some. The sample lists some 66,000 clones; 70% to 90% were seen once. Time point in this sample: pretreatment peripheral blood. Patients were diagnosed with urothelial carcinoma, either locally advanced or metastatic. Per-patient samples, pretreatment and on-treatment, numbered 1 to 8. This sample is drawn from a study of PD-L1 blockade in urothelial cancer. Study context: Blood analysis was done at 3 weeks (second dose) and 6 weeks after treatment began. Whole-study findings and limits: Below-median pretreatment blood TCR clonality was a predictor of better survival.

This CDR3 comprises 16 residues. The V and J ends lost 4 bases and 4 bases, in that order; junction bases with no gene match: 10. Germline CDR1 is KGHSH and CDR2 is LQKENI. This receptor was identified in a man in his 60s with urothelial cancer. The chain has TRBV18 and TRBJ1-5; 7 bases agree with TRBD1. Sequencing was performed on PBMCs, taken around atezolizumab (anti-PD-L1) treatment. The CDR3 DNA reads as TGTGCCAGCTCACAAGAACTGGGACAGCCTAATCAGCCCCAGCATTTT. Translated: CASSQELGQPNQPQHF. Filled out from reference TRBV18 and TRBJ1-5, the complete variable domain reads NAGVMQNPRHLVRRRGQEARLRCSPMKGHSHVYWYRQLPEEGLKFMVYLQKENIIDESGMPKERFSAEFPKEGPSILRIQQVVRGDSAAYFCASSQELGQPNQPQHFGDGTRLSIL.